The 32 T cell receptor beta chains below all came from one sample that was sequenced in a study of blood T cells in healthy people across ages (dated by TCRdb to the mid-2010s). The receptor library was made with 5' RACE. Sequencing used an Illumina HiSeq 2500. A second roughly 6 to 11 cycle PCR used a sample-barcoded 5' primer and a J-beta primer mix. The raw public reads went through TCRdb reprocessing: fastp at Q25, MiXCR clone calling, in-frame beta chains kept. Each entry is one CDR3 protein sequence, shown with its most common DNA and genes. The sample table holds 650,000 to 1,000,000 distinct CDR3 sequences, of which around 34% were seen once. In total, the top ten clones hold 13% of the sample. The sample taken for sequencing was blood. The receptors shown here come from a man between 18 and 35 years old in good health.

This clonotype came up many times. One end of the junction is discordant with germline, which a read error may explain. The chain is built from TRBV5-1 and TRBJ1-1; weak D call: TRBD1 (6 bases). Per the germline V gene, CDR1 is SGHRS and CDR2 is YFSETQ. This CDR3 has 13 amino acids. The CDR3 DNA is TGTGCCAGCAGCCCGGGACAGAACACTGAAGCTTTCTTT. Protein product: CASSPGQNTEAFF.

This clonotype was seen many times. The chain links TRBV6-2 or TRBV6-3 to TRBJ2-3; 8 positions match TRBD2. J gave up 0 bases and V 6 bases, and 2 bases lay outside the gene matches. The CDR3 is 14 residues long. The V gene's germline CDR1 is MNHEY and CDR2 SVGEGT. CDR3 sequence reads: CASRPGGSTDTQYF. The CDR3 nucleotides read TGTGCCAGCAGGCCGGGGGGGAGCACAGATACGCAGTATTTT.

This rearrangement joins TRBV6-2 or TRBV6-3 to TRBJ2-1; 8 nucleotides agree with TRBD2. The J call may be in error: the DNA end matches TRBJ2-7 better. The germline V gene has CDR1 MNHEY and CDR2 SVGEGT. The CDR3 contains 14 residues. Written as DNA, the CDR3 is TGTGCCAGCAGTGTAGCGGGGAGATACAATGAGCAGTACTTC. It codes for CASSVAGRYNEQYF.

This clonotype was observed a few times. This chain links TRBV28 with TRBJ2-7, with D perhaps TRBD1 (5 bases). The germline V gene has CDR1 MDHEN and CDR2 SYDVKM. The CDR3 contains 13 residues. V lost 6 bases and J lost 5, with 14 bases in between. The CDR3 DNA reads TGTGCCAGCAGCCTCCAGGGATTCCACGAGCAGTACTTC. This translates into CASSLQGFHEQYF.

This clonotype has a single count. The V gene is TRBV20-1, the J gene TRBJ2-7; 8 bases map to TRBD1. CDR3 length: 13 residues. CDR1 and CDR2 (germline): DFQATT, SNEGSKA (reference sequence). Trimming cost V 6 bases and J 2 bases; bases outside gene matches: 6. The CDR3 nucleotides read TGCAGTGCCACCCAGGGGGCCCCCTACGAGCAGTACTTC. Translating gives CSATQGAPYEQYF.

The chain carries TRBV12-3 or TRBV12-4 and TRBJ1-1, with no clear D. The V and J ends lost 4 bases and 4 bases respectively, with 13 bases between them. This CDR3 has 14 amino acids. The CDR3 is CASSYDLRGTEAFF. Written as DNA, the CDR3 is TGTGCCAGCAGTTACGACCTACGGGGCACTGAAGCTTTCTTT.

On this clonotype: A read error may account for a junction end that differs from germline. The V and J genes are TRBV20-1 and TRBJ2-7, with 11 bases identical to TRBD1. The CDR3 is 15 residues long. Germline assignment: CDR1 DFQATT and CDR2 SNEGSKA (reference sequence). CDR3 coding DNA: TGCAGTGCCCCTTCCGGGACAGGGGGAACCTACGAGCGGTACTTC. This sequence encodes CSAPSGTGGTYERYF.

The chain uses TRBV6-1 and TRBJ1-2; the D is unclear. This CDR3 is 16 amino acids long. Germline V lookup: CDR1 MNHNS, CDR2 SASEGT. V was pared by 0 bases and J by 8 bases, with 19 bases between. The CDR3 protein is CASSEAPSQGMGGYTF. DNA of the CDR3: TGTGCCAGCAGTGAAGCCCCGTCCCAAGGCATGGGAGGCTACACCTTC.

The chain employs TRBV4-3 and TRBJ2-1; perhaps TRBD1 as D (6 bases). Germline-derived CDR1 and CDR2 are LGHNA and YSLEER. CDR3 size: 16 residues. V was cut by 4 bases and J by 1 base, with 14 bases left in between. The CDR3 reads CASSPRPQGSYNEQFF. CDR3 nucleotides: TGCGCCAGCAGCCCCCGCCCCCAGGGGTCCTACAATGAGCAGTTCTTC.

As to this clonotype: This may be a read error: a much more frequent sequence differs by one nucleotide. The rearrangement uses TRBV5-6 and TRBJ2-1, with D unclear. This CDR3 comprises 12 residues. CDR1 and CDR2 (germline): SGHDT, YYEEEE. Deletions cut 4 bases from V and 4 bases from J, with 6 bases between. The CDR3 reads CASSQEYNEQFF. CDR3 DNA sequence: TGTGCCAGCAGCCAGGAATACAATGAGCAGTTCTTC.

J is TRBJ2-1 and V is TRBV12-3 or TRBV12-4; D gene uncertain. Trimming took 8 bases from V and 7 from J, leaving 9 bases between them. This CDR3 contains 11 residues. Written as DNA, the CDR3 is TGTGCCAGCGGGGTCCGGAATGAGCAGTTCTTC. This sequence encodes CASGVRNEQFF.

The chain couples TRBV7-9 to TRBJ1-2, with D unresolved. Looked up from germline, CDR1 is SEHNR and CDR2 is FQNEAQ (reference sequence). V dropped 3 bases and J dropped 3 bases, with 8 bases sitting between them. The CDR3 covers 13 residues. The CDR3 region is CASSFAADYGYTF. DNA for the CDR3: TGTGCCAGCAGCTTCGCGGCGGACTATGGCTACACCTTC. The variable domain in full, completed from reference TRBV7-9 and TRBJ1-2, reads DTGVSQNPRHKITKRGQNVTFRCDPISEHNRLYWYRQTLGQGPEFLTYFQNEAQLEKSRLLSDRFSAERPKGSFSTLEIQRTEQGDSAMYLCASSFAADYGYTFGSGTRLTVV.

This clonotype appeared many times. DNA for the CDR3: TGCGCCAGCAGCCAAGATCCGGGGGCAGTTGGCACAGATACGCAGTATTTT. Protein product: CASSQDPGAVGTDTQYF. The chain has TRBV4-1 and TRBJ2-3, with D perhaps matching TRBD1 or TRBD2 (6 bases each). Germline CDR1 MGHRA, CDR2 YSYEKL. With 0 bases removed from V and 1 base from J, the gap between germline ends came to 14 bases. The CDR3 covers 17 residues.

Here the CDR3 reads CASSLGSDGDYGYTF. The CDR3 DNA reads as TGCGCCAGCAGCTTGGGTTCGGACGGTGACTATGGCTACACCTTC. The J gene is TRBJ1-2, the V gene TRBV5-1; no clear D gene. The CDR3 extends over 15 amino acids. Germline loops: CDR1 SGHRS, CDR2 YFSETQ. V was shortened by 0 bases and J by 3 bases, with 12 bases between the two germline ends.

This clonotype appeared a few times. The chain couples TRBV6-5 to TRBJ1-1; the match to TRBD1 covers 10 bases. The CDR3 covers 18 residues. The trim removed 0 bases at V and 7 bases at J, leaving 14 bases unmatched. The germline gives CDR1 MNHEY, CDR2 SVGAGI. The CDR3 is CASSYSSIGDRGLFEAFF. In nucleotides, the CDR3 is TGTGCCAGCAGTTACTCGAGTATTGGCGACAGGGGGCTTTTTGAAGCTTTCTTT.

V usage is TRBV7-2 and J usage is TRBJ1-2, with D maybe TRBD1 (5 bases). V was pared by 5 bases and J by 6 bases, with 19 bases between. CDR3 size: 15 residues. The V gene's germline CDR1 is SGHTA and CDR2 FQGNSA. The CDR3 coding sequence is TGTGCCAGCAGCCCGGGGCCGGGACTGAGCCATGGCTACACCTTC. Translated: CASSPGPGLSHGYTF. The whole variable domain, remainder taken from reference TRBV7-2 and TRBJ1-2, is GAGVSQSPSNKVTEKGKDVELRCDPISGHTALYWYRQSLGQGLEFLIYFQGNSAPDKSGLPSDRFSAERTGGSVSTLTIQRTQQEDSAVYLCASSPGPGLSHGYTFGSGTRLTVV.

The rearrangement joins TRBV20-1 to TRBJ2-7; 7 bases are shared with TRBD1. Looked up from germline, CDR1 is DFQATT and CDR2 is SNEGSKA (reference sequence). The junction had 18 bases not matched to a gene; V was cut back by 6 bases and J by 7 bases. The CDR3 length is 15 residues. CDR3 nucleotide sequence: TGCAGTGCCAGGGACAGCGCTAGCTCCCACAATGAGCAGTACTTC. Amino acid sequence: CSARDSASSHNEQYF.

The sample holds a few counts of this clonotype. The V and J genes are TRBV7-2 and TRBJ2-5; TRBD2 agrees at 9 bases. The germline CDR1 and CDR2 sequences are SGHTA and FQGNSA. Trimming took 1 base from V and 11 from J; bases not matched to a gene: 11. The CDR3 totals 15 residues. The CDR3, as DNA: TGTGCCAGCAGCTTAGTTGCGGGGGGGTCCGGGGAGCAGTACTTC. Its protein product is CASSLVAGGSGEQYF.

This clonotype has at least ten counts. The chain joins TRBV4-3 to TRBJ2-7; D may be TRBD2 (5 bases). V lost 0 bases and J lost 2, with 14 bases in between. CDR3 length: 16 amino acids. CDR1 and CDR2 from the germline V gene are LGHNA and YSLEER. The CDR3, as DNA: TGCGCCAGCAGCCAAGACCGGACTCTCAAAGCCTACGAGCAGTACTTC. Amino acids: CASSQDRTLKAYEQYF.

In this sample, this clonotype turned up many times. The rearrangement joins TRBV5-1 to TRBJ2-5; the D gene could be TRBD1 or TRBD2 (5 bases each). This CDR3 is built from 16 residues. Trimming took off 1 base at V and 3 bases at J, with 16 bases between the two ends. Germline loops: CDR1 SGHRS, CDR2 YFSETQ. The CDR3 loop reads CASSLLPGRRKETQYF. As DNA, the CDR3 is TGCGCCAGCAGCTTGTTACCGGGGCGAAGGAAAGAGACCCAGTACTTC.

This clonotype was detected ten times or more. This CDR3 reads CASTEAGGADTQYF. In DNA, the CDR3 is TGTGCCAGCACCGAAGCGGGGGGGGCAGATACGCAGTATTTT. The V call is TRBV12-3 or TRBV12-4, the J call TRBJ2-3; 10 nucleotides match TRBD2. CDR3 size: 14 residues. The ends lost 7 bases at V and 4 bases at J; junction bases unmatched: 5.

This clonotype was detected a few times. The J gene is TRBJ2-1, the V gene TRBV12-3 or TRBV12-4, with 8 bases aligning to TRBD1. The end of the DNA fits TRBJ2-7 better, so the J call may be wrong. The CDR3 totals 17 residues. CDR3 region: CASSPGTGGFSYNEQYF. In DNA, the CDR3 is TGTGCCAGCAGCCCGGGGACAGGCGGCTTCTCCTACAATGAGCAGTACTTC.

This CDR3 is CASSARIGSYNEQFF. CDR3 nucleotides: TGTGCCAGCAGCGCCCGGATTGGCTCCTACAATGAGCAGTTCTTC. The V gene is TRBV7-8, the J gene TRBJ2-1, with D uncertain. With 5 bases removed from V and 0 bases from J, the gap between germline ends came to 11 bases. There are 15 residues in the CDR3. Germline V gene lookup returns CDR1 SGHVS and CDR2 FQNEAQ. Full variable domain (rest looked up from reference TRBV7-8 and TRBJ2-1): GAGVSQSPRYKVAKRGQDVALRCDPISGHVSLFWYQQALGQGPEFLTYFQNEAQLDKSGLPSDRFFAERPEGSVSTLKIQRTQQEDSAVYLCASSARIGSYNEQFFGPGTRLTVL.

The chain links TRBV15 to TRBJ1-1, with D possibly being TRBD1 (6 bases). CDR3 length equals 13 residues. Trimming cost V 7 bases and J 1 base, with 10 bases left between them. Germline CDR1 and CDR2: LNHNV and YYDKDF (reference sequence). CDR3 sequence reads: CATKLDRNTEAFF. The CDR3 DNA reads as TGTGCCACCAAATTGGACAGGAACACTGAAGCTTTCTTT.

The V gene is TRBV5-5, the J gene TRBJ2-3; D is possibly TRBD2 (6 bases). Germline V gene sequence: CDR1 SGHKS, CDR2 YYEKEE (reference sequence). CDR3 size: 13 residues. V lost 4 bases and J 5 bases, leaving 11 bases between the germline ends. The CDR3 here is CASSLREVDTQYF. The CDR3 region has the DNA TGTGCCAGCAGCCTAAGGGAGGTAGATACGCAGTATTTT.

The CDR3 loop reads CASRISAGSTEAFF. CDR3 nucleotide sequence: TGTGCCAGCAGAATATCGGCTGGAAGCACTGAAGCTTTCTTT. The rearrangement links TRBV12-3 or TRBV12-4 to TRBJ1-1, with D unclear. CDR3 size: 14 residues. Trimming cost V 6 bases and J 4 bases, with 15 bases left between them.

This chain joins TRBV27 and TRBJ2-1; 11 bases are a match to TRBD2. In germline, CDR1 is MNHEY, CDR2 SMNVEV (reference sequence). V dropped 2 bases and J dropped 4; count of bases not matched to a gene: 4. The length of the CDR3 is 16 residues. The CDR3 coding sequence is TGTGCCAGCAGTTTAACCGGGACTAGCGGTTACAATGAGCAGTTCTTC. Protein: CASSLTGTSGYNEQFF.

The chain couples TRBV27 to TRBJ1-5, with D uncertain. V was clipped by 6 bases and J by 0 bases, with 9 bases between them. There are 14 residues in the CDR3. The germline V gene encodes CDR1 MNHEY and CDR2 SMNVEV (reference sequence). This chain's CDR3 is CASRAVYSNQPQHF. In DNA, the CDR3 is TGTGCCAGCAGGGCAGTATATAGCAATCAGCCCCAGCATTTT.

The chain employs TRBV7-2 and TRBJ2-3; 11 bases are a match to TRBD1. This CDR3 has 16 amino acids. The trim removed 5 bases at V and 3 bases at J, leaving 7 bases unmatched. Per the germline V gene, CDR1 is SGHTA and CDR2 is FQGNSA. The CDR3 loop reads CASSQWTGGGTDTQYF. In nucleotides, the CDR3 is TGTGCCAGCAGCCAATGGACAGGGGGCGGGACAGATACGCAGTATTTT. Supplemented by reference TRBV7-2 and TRBJ2-3, the full variable domain reads GAGVSQSPSNKVTEKGKDVELRCDPISGHTALYWYRQSLGQGLEFLIYFQGNSAPDKSGLPSDRFSAERTGGSVSTLTIQRTQQEDSAVYLCASSQWTGGGTDTQYFGPGTRLTVL.

In regard to this clonotype: A read error is possible here, since a much larger clone lies one base away. The CDR3 loop reads CATSREVGEQYF. CDR3 DNA sequence: TGTGCCACCAGCAGAGAAGTGGGTGAGCAGTACTTC. The V gene is TRBV15, the J gene TRBJ2-5, with D uncertain. V was pared by 0 bases and J by 11 bases, with 10 bases between. Germline-derived CDR1 and CDR2 are LNHNV and YYDKDF (reference sequence). This CDR3 has 12 amino acids.

This clonotype turned up a few times. The chain couples TRBV7-9 to TRBJ1-5; D remains ambiguous. Trimming shortened V by 5 bases and J by 2 bases, and 13 bases separated the two germline ends. The CDR3 spans 15 residues. CDR1 and CDR2 from the germline V gene are SEHNR and FQNEAQ (reference sequence). The chain's CDR3 is CASSPTTPGNQPQHF. The CDR3 nucleotides read TGTGCCAGCAGCCCAACGACACCGGGCAATCAGCCCCAGCATTTT.

This clonotype was seen more than once but under ten times. J is TRBJ2-7 and V is TRBV12-3 or TRBV12-4, with 9 bases that match TRBD1. The CDR3 has 14 residues. The trim removed 6 bases at V and 5 bases at J, leaving 8 bases unmatched. CDR3 region: CASSADRGYNEQYF. The CDR3 nucleotides are TGTGCCAGCAGCGCCGACAGGGGGTACAACGAGCAGTACTTC.